These T cell receptor beta chains were read from a single sample in a study of blood T cell repertoires in COVID-19. Repertoires were generated with immunoSEQ multiplex PCR, while TCRdb's copy carries only in-frame clones and drops some. The sample yields 97,000 or so clones, around 84% seen once. Sequencing was performed on peripheral blood. The origin of the receptors is a man between 50 and 59 years old with active or convalescent COVID-19. Both conserved end residues are part of each CDR3. A D gene is named only where the DNA matches it firmly. Clone size, where shown, is once, few, many, or a class for clones that have expanded.

-	TRBD1	TRBJ1-3	TRBV18	17	TGTGCCAGCTCATCTGCCTGGACAGGCCTCTCTGGAAACACCATATATTTT	CASSSAWTGLSGNTIYF
-	-	TRBJ2-7	TRBV5-1	12	TGCGCCAGCAGCTTCGACACCTACGAGCAGTACTTC	CASSFDTYEQYF
-	-	TRBJ1-6	TRBV10-3	16	TGTGCCATCAACCAACAGGGCGGGCCCTATAATTCACCCCTCCACTTT	CAINQQGGPYNSPLHF
once	-	TRBJ1-5	TRBV7-2	15	TGTGCCAGCAGCGATAGATTAGGGGGCAATCAGCCCCAGCATTTT	CASSDRLGGNQPQHF
-	TRBD2	TRBJ2-5	TRBV6-5	13	TGTGCCAGCAGACGCACTAGCGAAGGGACCCAGTACTTC	CASRRTSEGTQYF
many	-	TRBJ1-4	TRBV5-1	16	TGCGCCAGCAGCTCCAGGGTGGTTGCAACTAATGAAAAACTGTTTTTT	CASSSRVVATNEKLFF
-	TRBD1	TRBJ1-6	TRBV28	15	TGTGCCAGCAGTTTGATGCGACAGGGGAATTCACCCCTCCACTTT	CASSLMRQGNSPLHF
-	-	TRBJ2-3	TRBV29-1	14	TGCAGCGTTGAAGGCAGGGTTAGCACAGATACGCAGTATTTT	CSVEGRVSTDTQYF
-	-	TRBJ1-2	TRBV29-1	11	TGCAGCGTTGACAGGGTGGATGGCTACACCTTC	CSVDRVDGYTF
few	-	TRBJ1-4	TRBV19	15	TGTGCCAGTAGTAGGGGGACTATGTTGAATGAAAAACTGTTTTTT	CASSRGTMLNEKLFF
-	-	TRBJ1-5	TRBV19	13	TGTGCCAGTAGTATAGGGTTCAGTCAGCCCCAGCATTTT	CASSIGFSQPQHF
-	-	TRBJ2-5	TRBV2	11	TGTGCCAGCAGTTACAAGGAGACCCAGTACTTC	CASSYKETQYF
-	TRBD1	TRBJ1-2	TRBV19	14	TGTGCCAGTAGTATGGGCCAGGGGGACAATGGCTACACCTTC	CASSMGQGDNGYTF
-	-	TRBJ1-5	TRBV18	14	TGTGCCAGCTCACCTATAGAAAGCAATCAGCCCCAGCATTTT	CASSPIESNQPQHF
-	TRBD1	TRBJ2-1	TRBV7-2	15	TGTGCCAGCAGCTTAATGGGACAGGTCTATAGTGAGCAGTTCTTC	CASSLMGQVYSEQFF
-	-	TRBJ1-2	TRBV5-3	13	TGTGCCAGAAGCTTGGGGGAGGGCTATGGCTACACCTTC	CARSLGEGYGYTF
-	TRBD2	TRBJ2-5	TRBV11-2	15	TGTGCCAGCAGCTTTTCAGCGGGGGGCAAAGAGACCCAGTACTTC	CASSFSAGGKETQYF
-	-	TRBJ1-1	TRBV5-6	13	TGTGCCAGCAGCTGGGGACAGAACACTGAAGCTTTCTTT	CASSWGQNTEAFF
-	-	TRBJ2-1	TRBV6-5	15	TGTGCCAGCAGTTACGTAGCAAGCTCCTACAATGAGCAGTTCTTC	CASSYVASSYNEQFF
-	-	TRBJ1-3	TRBV6-1	16	TGTGCCAGTAGTGACTATGCGGGGCCTGGAGGAAACACCATATATTTT	CASSDYAGPGGNTIYF
-	-	TRBJ2-2	TRBV15	14	TGTGCCACCAGCAGAGCCGTAGGGGGCGGGGAGCTGTTTTTT	CATSRAVGGGELFF
-	-	TRBJ1-2	TRBV7-2	16	TGTGCCAGCAGCTTAAACTCGTTTGGGGGGGAATGGGGCTACACCTTC	CASSLNSFGGEWGYTF
few	TRBD1	TRBJ2-1	TRBV5-5	15	TGTGCCAGCAGCCAGGGACAGGGAAATTACAATGAGCAGTTCTTC	CASSQGQGNYNEQFF
-	TRBD1	TRBJ1-4	TRBV5-1	14	TGCGCCAGCAGCCCAGGACAGGGAACTGAAAAACTGTTTTTT	CASSPGQGTEKLFF
-	-	TRBJ2-1	TRBV2	15	TGTGCCAGCAGTGAAGAGGGACATGAGTACAATGAGCAGTTCTTC	CASSEEGHEYNEQFF
once	-	TRBJ1-5	TRBV9	15	TGTGCCAGCAGCGTAGGGCGGGGGGCCAGCCAGCCCCAGCATTTT	CASSVGRGASQPQHF
-	TRBD1	TRBJ1-6	TRBV14	18	TGTGCCAGCAGCCCCCGAGACCCCGGGACAGTAGTCCATTCACCCCTCCACTTT	CASSPRDPGTVVHSPLHF
-	-	TRBJ2-1	TRBV27	15	TGTGCCAGCAGTTTAAACAGGGTTTCCTACAATGAGCAGTTCTTC	CASSLNRVSYNEQFF
-	TRBD2	TRBJ2-1	TRBV5-1	18	TGCGCCAGCAGCTTGCAACTCACCGGGACTAGCAGCAACAATGAGCAGTTCTTC	CASSLQLTGTSSNNEQFF
few	-	TRBJ1-2	TRBV7-2	14	TGTGCCAGCAGCCCCCCGGGAGGGCTTGAGGGCTACACCTTC	CASSPPGGLEGYTF
-	-	TRBJ1-2	TRBV28	13	TGTGCCAGCAGGCCCGTCCCGCAGAATGGCTACACCTTC	CASRPVPQNGYTF
-	-	TRBJ1-4	TRBV5-1	14	TGCGCCAGCAGCTCAGAAACAACTAATGAAAAACTGTTTTTT	CASSSETTNEKLFF
once	-	TRBJ1-3	TRBV7-2	15	TGTGCCAGCAGCTTTTCAGGGGCATTCGGAAACACCATATATTTT	CASSFSGAFGNTIYF
-	-	TRBJ2-3	TRBV2	13	TGTGCCAGCAGTGGAGAGAGCACAGATACGCAGTATTTT	CASSGESTDTQYF
once	-	TRBJ1-3	TRBV9	18	TGTGCCAGCAGCGTAGACCAGGGGATTGAATCGAGTCTGGACACCATATATTTT	CASSVDQGIESSLDTIYF
-	-	TRBJ2-7	TRBV18	15	TGTGCCAGCTCACCACGAGACGGGGGTACCTACGAGCAGTACTTC	CASSPRDGGTYEQYF
-	-	TRBJ1-1	TRBV28	11	TGTGCCGCGGCAGACAGCACTGAAGCTTTCTTT	CAAADSTEAFF
-	-	TRBJ2-7	TRBV27	13	TGTGCCAGCACCGGGACATTCCCCTACGAGCAGTACTTC	CASTGTFPYEQYF
-	TRBD1	TRBJ2-7	TRBV27	16	TGTGCCAGCAGTTTCGTGACGACAGGGACGAAAGGAGAGCAGTACTTC	CASSFVTTGTKGEQYF
-	-	TRBJ1-6	TRBV28	16	TGTGCCAGCAGGGCCTCAGGGGACTCCTATAATTCACCCCTCCACTTT	CASRASGDSYNSPLHF
-	TRBD2	TRBJ2-5	TRBV9	17	TGTGCCAGCAGCCCGGGACTAGCGGGGGGGCTCACAGAGACCCAGTACTTC	CASSPGLAGGLTETQYF
-	-	TRBJ2-2	TRBV3-1/TRBV3-2	13	TGTGCCAGCAGCCAGGGGAGGACCGGGGAGCTGTTTTTT	CASSQGRTGELFF
-	-	TRBJ2-5	TRBV4-2	16	TGTGCCAGCAGCCAACTAGCAGCCGGGGGCCAAGAGACCCAGTACTTC	CASSQLAAGGQETQYF
-	TRBD1	TRBJ1-1	TRBV6-5	15	TGTGCCAGCAGTTGGTCAGGACAGGGGGCGGGTGAAGCTTTCTTT	CASSWSGQGAGEAFF
-	TRBD2	TRBJ2-1	TRBV27	14	TGTGCCAGCAGTAGGACTAGCTTTGACAATGAGCAGTTCTTC	CASSRTSFDNEQFF
-	TRBD1	TRBJ1-2	TRBV4-1	15	TGCGCCAGCGGCCACCCCTGGGACAGAGGCTATGGCTACACCTTC	CASGHPWDRGYGYTF
-	TRBD2	TRBJ2-7	TRBV29-1	12	TGCAGCGTGTCGGGGGGATCCTACGAGCAGTACTTC	CSVSGGSYEQYF